What follows is one T cell receptor beta chain and its context. Antigen specificity is unknown. The CDR3 length is 15 residues. V lost 4 bases and J lost 4; bases outside the gene matches: 6. Germline assignment: CDR1 LNHNV and CDR2 YYDKDF (reference sequence). This record comes from a study of beta chain features in type 1 diabetes. Across the whole study: In all, 107,917,701 sorted cells from all samples were analyzed. Study-level points and caveats: For Type 1 diabetes patients, all four CD4+ subsets carried TCRB CDR3s that were moderately but significantly shorter. Fewer insertions but more deletions were seen at VDJ junctions in type 1 diabetes patients.

Isolation of CD4+ naive, central memory, regulatory and stem cell-like memory cells was achieved by sorting via CD45RO/CCR7/CD25/CD127/CD95/CD27. The study reverse transcribed the entire isolated RNA, so it sequenced expressed TCRB transcripts. Data came from immunoSEQ multiplex PCR; TCRdb stores just in-frame clones and leaves some out. The sample includes fewer than 350,000 clones, 15% to 20% of them seen just once. The chain recombines TRBV15 with TRBJ2-5, with 10 bases identical to TRBD2. The sample taken for sequencing was naive CD4+ T cells from blood. This clonotype originated in a young woman in good health. CDR3 nucleotides: TGTGCCACCAGCAAAAGGACTAGCGGAGGAGAGACCCAGTACTTC. As protein: CATSKRTSGGETQYF.